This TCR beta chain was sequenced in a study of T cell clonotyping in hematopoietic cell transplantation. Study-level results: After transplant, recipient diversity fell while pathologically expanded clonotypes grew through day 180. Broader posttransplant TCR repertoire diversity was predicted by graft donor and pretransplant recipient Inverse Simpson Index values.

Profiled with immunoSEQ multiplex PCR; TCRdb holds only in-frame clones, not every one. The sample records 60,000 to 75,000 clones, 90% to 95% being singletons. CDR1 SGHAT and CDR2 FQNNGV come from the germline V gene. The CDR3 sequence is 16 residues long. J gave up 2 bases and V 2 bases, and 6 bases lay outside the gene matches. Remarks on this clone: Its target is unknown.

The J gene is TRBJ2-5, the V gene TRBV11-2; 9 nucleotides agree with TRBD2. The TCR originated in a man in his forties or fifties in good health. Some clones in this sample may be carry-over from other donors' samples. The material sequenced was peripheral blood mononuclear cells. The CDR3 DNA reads TGTGCCAGCAGCTTACCCATTACTAGCGGGCAAGAGACCCAGTACTTC. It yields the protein CASSLPITSGQETQYF.